This TCR beta chain was observed in a study of cytomegalovirus exposure and HLA in healthy donors. Study conclusions and caveats: A later analysis found first-cohort TCR clusters tended to co-occur in the 130 or so validation repertoires. Cytomegalovirus-associated TCR beta chains were listed, numbering around 150.

CDR3 size: 15 residues. With 5 bases removed from V and 5 bases from J, the gap between germline ends came to 16 bases. Germline V lookup: CDR1 SGHVS, CDR2 FQNEAQ. A word on this clone: Its antigen is undetermined.

The repertoire was sequenced with immunoSEQ multiplex PCR; TCRdb's copy has only in-frame clones and lacks some. The sample shows some 84,000 clones, approximately 91% of them seen only once. The V call is TRBV7-8, the J call TRBJ1-5; a weak D match, TRBD1 (6 bases). The source is a young man in good health and CMV-seronegative. Sequenced: PBMCs. The CDR3 loop reads CASSPDRLPHQPQHF. The CDR3 nucleotides are TGTGCCAGCAGCCCCGACAGGCTGCCGCATCAGCCCCAGCATTTT.